This T cell receptor (beta chain) was identified during a study of cytomegalovirus exposure and HLA in healthy donors. Overall study context: HLA-typed donors were the source of approximately 86 million unique TCRs held in an early data release.

V was pared by 6 bases and J by 6 bases, with 20 bases between. This CDR3 comprises 15 residues. Germline CDR1 reads MNHEY; CDR2 reads SVGAGI. PCR amplification relied on 60 Vbeta primers (plus 13 Jbeta primers). Profiled with immunoSEQ multiplex PCR; TCRdb holds only in-frame clones, not every one. The specimen's table records about 160,000 clones. Study-level results: The study recorded about 150 TCR beta chains that were cytomegalovirus-associated. About 87% or about 30% of the time was how often most TCR beta V segments were productive, according to an earlier analysis.

Remarks on this clone: The target antigen is unknown.

The chain has TRBV6-5 and TRBJ1-1; D is unresolved. The specimen sequenced was PBMCs. This clonotype was obtained from a woman aged 60-70 years in good health and CMV-seronegative. CDR3 amino acids: CASSSRSVLRAEAFF. The CDR3 DNA reads as TGTGCCAGCAGCTCCCGCAGTGTTTTGCGGGCTGAAGCTTTCTTT.